This TCR beta chain originates from a study of OX40 agonist ivuxolimab in advanced cancers. The data were produced by immunoSEQ multiplex PCR, yet TCRdb's version contains in-frame clones alone and is incomplete. The sample includes some 69,000 clones, 80% to 90% of them seen just once. The length of the CDR3 is 14 residues. Blood sampling was done at baseline, cycle 4 day 1, and cycle 7 day 1. This chain joins TRBV21-1 and TRBJ1-1; the table calls TRBD1, which could not be checked here. TRBV21-1 is tagged as a pseudogene. The clonotype comes from an adult with an advanced solid tumor such as melanoma, head and neck, liver or kidney cancer. Here the sequenced sample was CD4+ or CD8+ T cells sorted from blood, taken in a trial of the OX40 agonist ivuxolimab. CDR3: CAHKGGRGNTEAFF. CDR3 DNA: TGTGCCCACAAAGGGGGTAGGGGAAACACTGAAGCTTTCTTT.